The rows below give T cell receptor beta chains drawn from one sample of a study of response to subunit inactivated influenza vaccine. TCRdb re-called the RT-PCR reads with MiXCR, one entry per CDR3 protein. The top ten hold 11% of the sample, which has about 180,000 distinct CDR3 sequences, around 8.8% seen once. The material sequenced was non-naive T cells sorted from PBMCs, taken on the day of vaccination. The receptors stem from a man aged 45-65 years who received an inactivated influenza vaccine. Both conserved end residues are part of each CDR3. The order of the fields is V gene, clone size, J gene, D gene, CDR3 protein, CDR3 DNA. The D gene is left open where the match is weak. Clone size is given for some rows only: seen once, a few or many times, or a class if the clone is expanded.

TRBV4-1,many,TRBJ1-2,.,CASSQAFSLANYGYTF,TGCGCCAGCAGCCAAGCGTTTTCGTTAGCTAACTATGGCTACACCTTC
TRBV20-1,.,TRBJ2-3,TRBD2,CSASELRTSGRRDTQYF,TGCAGTGCTAGTGAGTTAAGGACTAGCGGGAGGAGAGATACGCAGTATTTT
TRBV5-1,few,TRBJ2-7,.,CASSLGGVPMSYEQYF,TGCGCCAGCAGCTTGGGGGGGGTCCCTATGTCCTACGAGCAGTACTTC
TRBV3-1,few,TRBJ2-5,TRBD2,CASSQDSRYRGSGVYETQYF,TGTGCCAGCAGCCAAGATTCGCGGTACCGTGGTAGCGGGGTATATGAGACCCAGTACTTC
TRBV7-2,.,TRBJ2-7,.,CASSLGRHSYEQYF,TGTGCCAGCAGCTTAGGTCGCCACTCCTACGAGCAGTACTTC
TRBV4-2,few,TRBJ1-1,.,CASSQERLLNTEAFF,TGTGCCAGCAGCCAAGAGCGTCTGTTAAACACTGAAGCTTTCTTT
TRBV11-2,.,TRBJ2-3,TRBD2,CASSLNSGTSGTDTQYF,TGTGCCAGCAGCCTCAACTCGGGGACTAGCGGCACAGATACGCAGTATTTT
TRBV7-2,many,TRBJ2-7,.,CASSSEPRWSEQYF,TGTGCCAGCAGCTCCGAGCCTCGATGGAGCGAGCAGTACTTC
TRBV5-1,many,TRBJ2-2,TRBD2,CASSSSGTKGAGELFF,TGCGCCAGCAGCAGTTCCGGGACTAAAGGCGCCGGGGAGCTGTTTTTT
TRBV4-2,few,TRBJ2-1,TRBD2,CASSRAGGQTEQFF,TGTGCCAGCAGTAGAGCGGGGGGGCAGACTGAGCAGTTCTTC
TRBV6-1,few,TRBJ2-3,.,CASSAASPTDTQYF,TGTGCCAGCAGTGCGGCTTCACCCACAGATACGCAGTATTTT
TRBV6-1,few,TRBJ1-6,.,CASSEARGPPLHF,TGTGCCAGCAGTGAAGCGCGGGGTCCACCCCTCCACTTT
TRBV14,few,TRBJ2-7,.,CASSQGDSLAYEQYF,TGTGCCAGCAGCCAAGGTGACAGTCTGGCCTACGAGCAGTACTTC
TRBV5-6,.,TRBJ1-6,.,CASSLSQASSYNSPLHF,TGTGCCAGCAGCCTTTCTCAAGCAAGCTCCTATAATTCACCCCTCCACTTT
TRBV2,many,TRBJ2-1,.,CASSARRGDEQFF,TGTGCCAGCAGTGCCAGGAGGGGGGATGAGCAGTTCTTC
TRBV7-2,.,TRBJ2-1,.,CATSSPPYNEQFF,TGTGCCACTAGCTCTCCCCCTTACAATGAGCAGTTCTTC
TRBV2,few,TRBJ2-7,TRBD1,CASTPGTGIYEQYF,TGTGCCAGCACCCCCGGGACAGGGATCTACGAGCAGTACTTC
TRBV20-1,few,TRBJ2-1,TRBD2,CSAPRTSGDYNEQFF,TGCAGTGCTCCTAGGACTAGCGGGGATTACAATGAGCAGTTCTTC
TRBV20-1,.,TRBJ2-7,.,CSATGQSAYEQYF,TGCAGTGCTACCGGACAGAGCGCCTACGAGCAGTACTTC
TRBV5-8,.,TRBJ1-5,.,CASSGGRGSSNQPQHF,TGTGCCAGCAGCGGAGGCCGGGGCTCCAGCAATCAGCCCCAGCATTTT
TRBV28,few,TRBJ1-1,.,CASSLPWQGIEAFF,TGTGCCAGCAGTTTACCGTGGCAGGGGATTGAAGCTTTCTTT
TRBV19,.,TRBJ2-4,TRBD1,CASSKQGKGAKNIQYF,TGTGCCAGTAGCAAACAGGGGAAGGGAGCCAAAAACATTCAGTACTTC
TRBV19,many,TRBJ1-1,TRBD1,CASSVDRGNTEAFF,TGTGCCAGTAGTGTGGACAGGGGGAACACTGAAGCTTTCTTT